This T cell receptor (beta chain) comes out of a study of T cell changes during pregnancy in multiple sclerosis. This CDR3 comprises 14 residues. Germline V gene data show CDR1 as MNHNY and CDR2 as SVGAGI (reference sequence). V was clipped by 10 bases and J by 2 bases; unmatched bases: 10. Produced via immunoSEQ multiplex PCR; TCRdb's table is partial and in-frame only. Counted here are around 130,000 clones, about 95% occurring once; the ten biggest clones make up more than 0.4%. The gene calls are TRBV6-6 and TRBJ2-7; 8 bases align to TRBD2. Sequenced material: peripheral blood, taken after pregnancy. This sequence originates from a female donor with multiple sclerosis, enrolled in a pregnancy study. The CDR3 protein is CATTGDGRAYEQYF. CDR3 coding DNA: TGTGCCACGACGGGGGACGGGAGGGCCTACGAGCAGTACTTC.